One sample yielded the 25 T cell receptor beta chains listed below, sequenced in a study of blood T cell repertoires in COVID-19. Some clones are missing from TCRdb's copy, which holds only in-frame ones; the method was immunoSEQ multiplex PCR. In the table there are about 140,000 clones, more than 75% of which are singletons. Source material: PBMCs or T cells enriched from blood (not recorded which). The receptor set was obtained from a woman in her forties or fifties who had recovered from COVID-19.

This clone was picked up many times. The chain uses TRBV19 and TRBJ2-2; TRBD1 matches 7 bases. V lost 5 bases and J lost 3; bases outside the gene matches: 9. Germline V lookup: CDR1 LNHDA, CDR2 SQIVND (reference sequence). The CDR3 extends over 16 amino acids. The CDR3 DNA reads TGTGCCAGTAGTCACACAGGGGTCACCGACACCGGGGAGCTGTTTTTT. It codes for CASSHTGVTDTGELFF.

The CDR3 sequence: CASSLFRSTEAFF. As DNA, the CDR3 is TGTGCCAGCAGCCTATTCCGGAGCACTGAAGCTTTCTTT. The chain recombines TRBV12-3 or TRBV12-4 with TRBJ1-1; D call uncertain. Trimming stripped 6 bases from V and 4 bases from J, with 12 bases between. The CDR3 has 13 residues.

The V gene is TRBV14, the J gene TRBJ1-1; TRBD1 might be the D (6 bases). Germline CDR1 reads SGHDN; CDR2 reads FVKESK. Between the trimmed V and J ends, which lost 0 bases and 1 base, there was a span of 15 bases. CDR3 length equals 17 residues. CDR3 in DNA: TGTGCCAGCAGCCAAGATTGGGGACAACTGACGAACACTGAAGCTTTCTTT. It specifies CASSQDWGQLTNTEAFF.

The chain employs TRBV5-5 and TRBJ1-2; weak D call: TRBD1 (5 bases). V was cut by 3 bases and J by 5 bases, with 17 bases left in between. CDR3 length equals 15 residues. Germline V gives CDR1 SGHKS, CDR2 YYEKEE (reference sequence). CDR3 residues: CASSWTALQGYGYTF. The CDR3 DNA sequence: TGTGCCAGCAGCTGGACGGCACTCCAGGGATATGGCTACACCTTC.

The chain carries TRBV3-1 (or the pseudogene TRBV3-2) and TRBJ1-4, with 8 bases fitting TRBD1. From germline, CDR1 is LGHDT and CDR2 YNNKEL (reference sequence). Losses at the gene ends were 4 bases for V and 2 bases for J; bases not matched to a gene: 6. The CDR3 runs 16 residues. In DNA, the CDR3 is TGTGCCAGCAGCCCCCGCAGGGGGCTCACTAATGAAAAACTGTTTTTT. This sequence encodes CASSPRRGLTNEKLFF.

The chain carries TRBV30 and TRBJ1-1; no clear D gene. The length of the CDR3 is 10 residues. Trimming took 2 bases from V and 5 from J, leaving 3 bases between them. Per germline, CDR1 GTSNPN and CDR2 SVGIG (reference sequence). The CDR3 loop reads CAWSRTEAFF. The CDR3 bases are TGTGCCTGGAGTCGGACTGAAGCTTTCTTT.

The chain couples TRBV4-1 to TRBJ2-1, with 11 bases aligning to TRBD2. The junction had 5 bases not matched to a gene; V was cut back by 0 bases and J by 10 bases. This CDR3 spans 15 amino acids. The germline gives CDR1 MGHRA, CDR2 YSYEKL. CDR3 residues: CASSQEPLAGGEQFF. The CDR3 DNA reads TGCGCCAGCAGCCAAGAGCCTCTAGCGGGGGGAGAGCAGTTCTTC.

The gene calls are TRBV28 and TRBJ1-3; D is unresolved. The CDR3 consists of 16 residues. V dropped 6 bases and J dropped 0 bases, with 15 bases sitting between them. Germline-derived CDR1 and CDR2 are MDHEN and SYDVKM. As DNA, the CDR3 is TGTGCCAGCAGCCCCCCGACTGGCTTCTCTGGAAACACCATATATTTT. As protein: CASSPPTGFSGNTIYF. Full variable domain (outside the CDR3, taken from reference TRBV28 and TRBJ1-3): DVKVTQSSRYLVKRTGEKVFLECVQDMDHENMFWYRQDPGLGLRLIYFSYDVKMKEKGDIPEGYSVSREKKERFSLILESASTNQTSMYLCASSPPTGFSGNTIYFGEGSWLTVV.

This clone came up a few times. V and J are TRBV5-4 and TRBJ2-5; 7 bases match TRBD1. CDR1 is SGHNT and CDR2 is YYREEE in the germline V gene (reference sequence). V shed 4 bases, J shed 5 bases, and the junction held 14 bases outside the gene matches. The CDR3 covers 16 residues. The DNA of the CDR3 is TGTGCCAGCAGCCCGGCGAGGGGACAGCTGACGGAGACCCAGTACTTC. Translating it yields CASSPARGQLTETQYF.

The genes are TRBV5-4 and TRBJ2-5; weak D call: TRBD1 (5 bases). Between the trimmed V and J ends, which lost 3 bases and 2 bases, there was a span of 14 bases. The germline V gene has CDR1 SGHNT and CDR2 YYREEE (reference sequence). This CDR3 region has 15 residues. The DNA of the CDR3 is TGTGCCAGCAGCTCAGGGATTCTTCTACAAGAGACCCAGTACTTC. Translating it yields CASSSGILLQETQYF.

This clone showed up just a few times. The rearrangement links TRBV3-1 (or the pseudogene TRBV3-2) to TRBJ2-1; 10 bases agree with TRBD2. From germline, CDR1 is LGHDT and CDR2 YNNKEL (reference sequence). This CDR3 region has 15 residues. V lost 1 base to trimming and J lost 7 bases; unmatched junction nucleotides: 4. The CDR3 coding sequence is TGTGCCAGCAGCCAAGTGTCTAGCGGGGGTAATGAGCAGTTCTTC. Amino acid sequence: CASSQVSSGGNEQFF.

The gene calls are TRBV2 and TRBJ1-6; possibly TRBD1 for D (5 bases). The CDR3 extends over 13 amino acids. The V gene's germline CDR1 is SNHLY and CDR2 FYNNEI. Deletions cut 2 bases from V and 9 bases from J, with 8 bases between. The CDR3 loop is CASSELGGSPLHF. The DNA of the CDR3 is TGTGCCAGCAGTGAATTGGGGGGTTCACCCCTCCACTTT. The full variable domain, with the rest looked up from reference TRBV2 and TRBJ1-6, is EPEVTQTPSHQVTQMGQEVILRCVPISNHLYFYWYRQILGQKVEFLVSFYNNEISEKSEIFDDQFSVERPDGSNFTLKIRSTKLEDSAMYFCASSELGGSPLHFGNGTRLTVT.

For the CDR3, the DNA is TGTGCCAGCAGCTTAGCCCCCAGCGGTACCTCCTACGAGCAGTACTTC. Protein: CASSLAPSGTSYEQYF. The V call is TRBV11-2, the J call TRBJ2-7; TRBD2 is a possible D gene (5 bases). This CDR3 has 16 residues. The ends were cut back, 1 base at V and 0 bases at J, with 13 bases in the middle. Germline V lookup: CDR1 SGHAT, CDR2 FQNNGV.

The sample holds a few counts of this clone. The chain recombines TRBV7-2 with TRBJ1-5, with D unclear. The CDR3 is 14 amino acids. The V end lost 1 base, the J end lost 4 bases, and 8 bases lay between the germline ends. Germline CDR1 SGHTA, CDR2 FQGNSA. The CDR3 DNA is TGTGCCAGCAGCTTAGGAGAACCTAATCAGCCCCAGCATTTT. It yields the protein CASSLGEPNQPQHF.

This clone was recorded a few times. The rearrangement joins TRBV19 to TRBJ2-3; D possibly corresponds to TRBD2 (6 bases). The CDR3 is made up of 16 amino acids. V shed 5 bases and J shed 4 bases, with 19 bases lying between them. Germline V gene lookup returns CDR1 LNHDA and CDR2 SQIVND (reference sequence). CDR3 region: CASSLRPTGEADTQYF. The DNA for the CDR3 is TGTGCCAGTAGTCTTAGGCCCACCGGGGAGGCAGATACGCAGTATTTT.

The chain employs TRBV5-1 and TRBJ2-5; 9 bases fit TRBD1. CDR3 size: 14 residues. Germline V gene lookup returns CDR1 SGHRS and CDR2 YFSETQ. After removal of 4 bases from V and 9 bases from J, the junction contained 10 bases not matched to a gene. CDR3 sequence (DNA): TGCGCCAGCAGCCAACCGGGACAGGGATTCGCCCAGTACTTC. Amino acid sequence: CASSQPGQGFAQYF.

This clone was recorded only once. The rearrangement uses TRBV20-1 and TRBJ2-1; weak D call: TRBD1 (7 bases). CDR1 is DFQATT, CDR2 SNEGSKA, per germline (reference sequence). The V and J ends lost 3 bases and 4 bases respectively, with 13 bases between them. The CDR3 length is 14 residues. The CDR3 reads CSASGGTAYNEQFF. The CDR3 coding sequence is TGCAGTGCTAGTGGCGGGACAGCGTACAATGAGCAGTTCTTC.

This chain connects TRBV2 to TRBJ1-5, with 11 bases fitting TRBD1. In germline, CDR1 is SNHLY, CDR2 FYNNEI. J gave up 7 bases and V 2 bases, and 7 bases lay outside the gene matches. This CDR3 is 16 amino acids long. CDR3 residues: CASSETWGQGEQPQHF. CDR3 nucleotide sequence: TGTGCCAGCAGTGAAACCTGGGGACAGGGGGAACAGCCCCAGCATTTT.

The chain combines TRBV24-1 with TRBJ2-7; unclear D gene. This CDR3 is 12 amino acids long. Trimming shortened V by 1 base and J by 6 bases, and 6 bases separated the two germline ends. Germline V lookup: CDR1 KGHDR, CDR2 SFDVKD. CDR3 region: CATSDLTGEQYF. The DNA of the CDR3 is TGTGCCACCAGTGATTTAACGGGCGAGCAGTACTTC.

The CDR3 is CASSLTEYQPQHF. For the CDR3, the DNA is TGTGCCAGCAGCTTGACAGAGTATCAGCCCCAGCATTTT. V usage is TRBV7-6 and J usage is TRBJ1-5; TRBD1 is a possible D gene (5 bases). CDR1 and CDR2 from the germline V gene are SGHVS and FNYEAQ. V lost 3 bases and J lost 5, with 8 bases in between. The CDR3 length is 13 residues.

The chain has TRBV3-1 (or the pseudogene TRBV3-2) and TRBJ1-4; TRBD1 aligns across 9 bases. The CDR3 consists of 13 residues. Trimming cost V 9 bases and J 5 bases; bases outside gene matches: 4. Germline V gives CDR1 LGHDT, CDR2 YNNKEL (reference sequence). The CDR3 nucleotides are TGTGCCAGTAAGACAGGGGGAAATGAAAAACTGTTTTTT. Translating gives CASKTGGNEKLFF.

The sample holds one count of this clone. The chain employs TRBV19 and TRBJ2-5, with 11 bases fitting TRBD2. This CDR3 is built from 16 residues. Germline CDR1 is LNHDA and CDR2 is SQIVND (reference sequence). The ends lost 1 base at V and 3 bases at J; junction bases unmatched: 4. The CDR3 DNA reads as TGTGCCAGTAGTATAGCTGGGACTAGCGGTGAAGAGACCCAGTACTTC. It yields the protein CASSIAGTSGEETQYF. The variable domain in full, with the rest retrieved from reference TRBV19 and TRBJ2-5, is DGGITQSPKYLFRKEGQNVTLSCEQNLNHDAMYWYRQDPGQGLRLIYYSQIVNDFQKGDIAEGYSVSREKKESFPLTVTSAQKNPTAFYLCASSIAGTSGEETQYFGPGTRLLVL.

This clone was counted a few times. V usage is TRBV3-1 (or the pseudogene TRBV3-2) and J usage is TRBJ1-1; 7 nucleotides match TRBD1. The ends lost 4 bases at V and 3 bases at J; junction bases unmatched: 11. The CDR3 runs to 16 residues. Germline V gene lookup returns CDR1 LGHDT and CDR2 YNNKEL (reference sequence). The CDR3: CASSRYFDDRDTEAFF. CDR3 DNA sequence: TGTGCCAGCAGCCGCTATTTTGACGACAGGGACACTGAAGCTTTCTTT.

The chain links TRBV2 to TRBJ1-5; tentative D call: TRBD1 (6 bases). CDR1 is SNHLY, CDR2 FYNNEI, per germline. The CDR3 totals 14 residues. With 4 bases removed from V and 7 bases from J, the gap between germline ends came to 14 bases. The chain's CDR3 is CASSGMGAEQPQHF. The CDR3 nucleotides read TGTGCCAGCAGTGGAATGGGGGCGGAACAGCCCCAGCATTTT.

The chain uses TRBV19 and TRBJ1-1; D may be TRBD1 (5 bases). CDR1 LNHDA and CDR2 SQIVND come from the germline V gene (reference sequence). The CDR3 sequence is 15 residues long. V was trimmed by 4 bases and J by 0 bases, leaving 12 bases between them. CDR3 bases: TGTGCCAGTAGTACAGGACACACCATGAACACTGAAGCTTTCTTT. Its protein product is CASSTGHTMNTEAFF.